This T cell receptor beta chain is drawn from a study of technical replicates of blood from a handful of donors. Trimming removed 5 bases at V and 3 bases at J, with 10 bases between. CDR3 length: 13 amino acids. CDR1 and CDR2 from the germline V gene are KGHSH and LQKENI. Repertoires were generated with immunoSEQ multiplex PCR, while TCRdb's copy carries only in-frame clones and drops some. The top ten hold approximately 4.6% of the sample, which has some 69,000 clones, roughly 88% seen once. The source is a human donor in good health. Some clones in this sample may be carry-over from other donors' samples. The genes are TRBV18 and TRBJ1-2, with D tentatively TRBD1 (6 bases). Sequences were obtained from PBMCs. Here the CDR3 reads CASSSGQDYGYTF. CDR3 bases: TGTGCCAGCTCATCGGGACAAGACTATGGCTACACCTTC.